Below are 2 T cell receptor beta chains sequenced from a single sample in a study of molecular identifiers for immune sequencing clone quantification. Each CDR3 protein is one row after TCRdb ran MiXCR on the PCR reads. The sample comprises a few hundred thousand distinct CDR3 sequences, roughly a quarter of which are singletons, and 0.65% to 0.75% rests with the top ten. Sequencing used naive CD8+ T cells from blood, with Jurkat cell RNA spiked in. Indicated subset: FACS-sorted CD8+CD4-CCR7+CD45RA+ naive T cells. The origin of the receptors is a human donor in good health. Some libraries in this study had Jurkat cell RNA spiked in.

CDR3 in amino acids: CASSPTGGETQYF. The CDR3 DNA sequence: TGTGCCAGCAGTCCGACAGGGGGGGAGACCCAGTACTTC. The chain employs TRBV28 and TRBJ2-5, with 9 bases that match TRBD1. The CDR3 runs 13 residues. Germline V gene lookup returns CDR1 MDHEN and CDR2 SYDVKM. V lost 5 bases to trimming and J lost 5 bases; unmatched junction nucleotides: 3.

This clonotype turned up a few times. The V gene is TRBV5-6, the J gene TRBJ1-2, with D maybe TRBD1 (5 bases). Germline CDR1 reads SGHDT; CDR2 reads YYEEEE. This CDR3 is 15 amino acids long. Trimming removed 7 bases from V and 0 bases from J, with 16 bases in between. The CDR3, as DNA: TGTGCCAGCTTGCAGCTCGACAGCCCTAACTATGGCTACACCTTC. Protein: CASLQLDSPNYGYTF.